These 20 T cell receptor beta chains share one sample of origin, sequenced in a study of cytomegalovirus exposure and HLA in healthy donors. The PCR contained 60 Vbeta and 13 Jbeta primers. Libraries were prepared by immunoSEQ multiplex PCR; TCRdb keeps only in-frame clonotypes and omits some of them. The sample shows about 60,000 clones, approximately 70% of them seen only once. The sample comprised PBMCs. The receptors derive from a woman in her fifties or sixties in good health and CMV-seropositive.

There are a few counts of this clone. This chain uses TRBV7-8 with TRBJ1-1; the match to TRBD1 covers 7 bases. Trimming cost V 6 bases and J 1 base; bases outside gene matches: 2. The CDR3 is 13 residues long. The germline CDR1 and CDR2 sequences are SGHVS and FQNEAQ. The CDR3: CASRRTGNTEAFF. In DNA form, the CDR3 reads TGTGCCAGCAGGAGGACAGGGAACACTGAAGCTTTCTTT.

The chain couples TRBV7-6 to TRBJ2-5; TRBD2 might be the D (7 bases). V was clipped by 1 base and J by 1 base, with 13 bases between them. The germline V gene encodes CDR1 SGHVS and CDR2 FNYEAQ. CDR3 size: 16 residues. This chain's CDR3 is CASSLGGRGSQETQYF. As DNA, the CDR3 is TGTGCCAGCAGCTTAGGGGGGCGGGGGTCCCAAGAGACCCAGTACTTC. Full variable domain (outside the CDR3, taken from reference TRBV7-6 and TRBJ2-5): GAGVSQSPRYKVTKRGQDVALRCDPISGHVSLYWYRQALGQGPEFLTYFNYEAQQDKSGLPNDRFSAERPEGSISTLTIQRTEQRDSAMYRCASSLGGRGSQETQYFGPGTRLLVL.

V and J are TRBV4-3 and TRBJ1-2, with 10 bases matching TRBD1. Looked up from germline, CDR1 is LGHNA and CDR2 is YSLEER. The CDR3 runs 14 residues. Trimming took 5 bases from V and 6 from J; bases not matched to a gene: 6. For the CDR3, the DNA is TGCGCCAGCAGCGGACAGGGGGAAAGGCATGGCTACACCTTC. Encoded protein: CASSGQGERHGYTF.

The gene calls are TRBV18 and TRBJ1-1; no clear D gene. The germline gives CDR1 KGHSH, CDR2 LQKENI. The CDR3 sequence is 15 residues long. The ends were cut back, 2 bases at V and 1 base at J, with 11 bases in the middle. The CDR3 coding sequence is TGTGCCAGCTCACCATCGCTGACAACGAACACTGAAGCTTTCTTT. It is translated as CASSPSLTTNTEAFF.

This chain connects TRBV11-2 to TRBJ2-2; 10 bases line up with TRBD1. Looked up from germline, CDR1 is SGHAT and CDR2 is FQNNGV. V gave up 1 base and J gave up 1 base; unmatched junction bases: 6. The CDR3 is 18 residues long. The DNA for the CDR3 is TGTGCCAGCAGCTTAGTCACCGGGACAGGGGAGAACACCGGGGAGCTGTTTTTT. Protein sequence: CASSLVTGTGENTGELFF. Using reference TRBV11-2 and TRBJ2-2 for the parts outside the CDR3, the full variable domain is EAGVAQSPRYKIIEKRQSVAFWCNPISGHATLYWYQQILGQGPKLLIQFQNNGVVDDSQLPKDRFSAERLKGVDSTLKIQPAKLEDSAVYLCASSLVTGTGENTGELFFGEGSRLTVL.

The DNA of the CDR3 is TGTGCCACCACCCAGTGGGGCGGATCGAACACCGGGGAGCTGTTTTTT. This translates into CATTQWGGSNTGELFF. V usage is TRBV11-2 and J usage is TRBJ2-2; TRBD1 might be the D (5 bases). Deletions cut 10 bases from V and 0 bases from J, with 18 bases between. The CDR3 spans 16 residues. Germline-derived CDR1 and CDR2 are SGHAT and FQNNGV.

The CDR3 is CASSSSSLNEKLFF. The CDR3 nucleotides are TGTGCCAGCAGTTCTAGCAGTTTAAATGAAAAACTGTTTTTT. The genes are TRBV7-2 and TRBJ1-4; D not resolved. CDR3 length: 14 residues. Trimming stripped 6 bases from V and 5 bases from J, with 13 bases between. CDR1 and CDR2 (germline): SGHTA, FQGNSA.

The CDR3 nucleotides read TGCGCCAGCAGTGAGTCGACAGGCGGCAAAGCTTTCTTT. Residues: CASSESTGGKAFF. The chain has TRBV10-2 and TRBJ1-1; TRBD1 is a possible D gene (6 bases). This CDR3 contains 13 residues. V was clipped by 0 bases and J by 9 bases, with 11 bases between them. Germline V gives CDR1 WSHSY, CDR2 SAAADI.

The rearrangement uses TRBV15 and TRBJ1-6; TRBD1 aligns across 7 bases. Trimming removed 0 bases from V and 6 bases from J; junction bases left unmatched: 5. Germline CDR1 reads LNHNV; CDR2 reads YYDKDF (reference sequence). The CDR3 spans 16 residues. The CDR3: CATSRDPGQTNSPLHF. The CDR3 DNA sequence: TGTGCCACCAGCAGAGACCCGGGACAGACTAATTCACCCCTCCACTTT. The whole variable domain, remainder taken from reference TRBV15 and TRBJ1-6, is DAMVIQNPRYQVTQFGKPVTLSCSQTLNHNVMYWYQQKSSQAPKLLFHYYDKDFNNEADTPDNFQSRRPNTSFCFLDIRSPGLGDTAMYLCATSRDPGQTNSPLHFGNGTRLTVT.

This clone appeared a few times. The V gene is TRBV5-6, the J gene TRBJ2-7; tentative D call: TRBD2 (7 bases). Germline CDR1 SGHDT, CDR2 YYEEEE. V dropped 3 bases and J dropped 3 bases, with 13 bases sitting between them. This CDR3 has 14 residues. CDR3 amino acids: CASSSFGGHYEQYF. The CDR3 nucleotides are TGTGCCAGCAGCTCTTTCGGGGGGCACTACGAGCAGTACTTC.

The chain has TRBV10-3 and TRBJ1-5; D might be TRBD1 (5 bases). Per the germline V gene, CDR1 is ENHRY and CDR2 is SYGVKD. V shed 3 bases and J shed 5 bases, with 11 bases lying between them. This CDR3 is 14 amino acids long. The CDR3 sequence is CAISDQGWDQPQHF. CDR3 coding DNA: TGTGCCATCAGTGATCAGGGATGGGATCAGCCCCAGCATTTT.

The chain uses TRBV9 and TRBJ2-7, with 14 positions matching TRBD2. There are 15 residues in the CDR3. V lost 3 bases to trimming and J lost 4 bases; unmatched junction nucleotides: 3. The V gene's germline CDR1 is SGDLS and CDR2 YYNGEE. The CDR3 sequence: CASSATSGGAYEQYF. The DNA for the CDR3 is TGTGCCAGCAGCGCGACTAGCGGGGGGGCGTACGAGCAGTACTTC.

V and J are TRBV2 and TRBJ1-3; D not resolved. Trimming took off 4 bases at V and 0 bases at J, with 10 bases between the two ends. CDR3 length equals 15 residues. Germline-derived CDR1 and CDR2 are SNHLY and FYNNEI. The CDR3 reads CASSGGLSSGNTIYF. The DNA of the CDR3 is TGTGCCAGCAGTGGAGGTTTAAGCTCTGGAAACACCATATATTTT.

The J gene is TRBJ2-5, the V gene TRBV9; 8 bases fit TRBD1. The CDR3 sequence is 14 residues long. The V gene's germline CDR1 is SGDLS and CDR2 YYNGEE. Trimming cost V 2 bases and J 7 bases; bases outside gene matches: 7. The CDR3 DNA follows: TGTGCCAGCAGCGTGGGGGCAGGACAGGGGACCCAGTACTTC. Its translation: CASSVGAGQGTQYF.

This rearrangement joins TRBV18 to TRBJ1-2; tentatively, D is TRBD1 (5 bases). The CDR3 runs 13 residues. Trimming pared 3 bases from V and 6 bases from J, leaving 11 bases between. Germline values: CDR1 KGHSH, CDR2 LQKENI. The CDR3, as DNA: TGTGCCAGCTCACCCCAGGAAGGGGATGGCTACACCTTC. Translating it yields CASSPQEGDGYTF.

Details on this clone: At one end the junction does not follow the germline gene, possibly because of a read error. The chain is built from TRBV5-5 and TRBJ1-1; D unresolved. CDR1 is SGHKS, CDR2 YYEKEE, per germline (reference sequence). The CDR3 is made up of 14 amino acids. This CDR3 is CASSQVGSGTEAFF. CDR3 bases: TGCGCCAGCAGCCAAGTCGGGTCGGGTACTGAAGCTTTCTTT.

As to this clone: Distinct nucleotide sequences in the sample also encode this CDR3. V gene TRBV5-1 combines with J gene TRBJ1-1; D may be TRBD1 (5 bases). The CDR3 is 13 amino acids. Deletions cut 1 base from V and 1 base from J, with 5 bases between. CDR1 is SGHRS and CDR2 is YFSETQ in the germline V gene. CDR3 protein: CASSLQGNTEAFF. Here the CDR3 DNA reads TGCGCCAGCAGCTTGCAGGGGAACACTGAAGCTTTCTTT.

The V and J genes are TRBV6-1 and TRBJ1-5; D gene ambiguous. V lost 7 bases and J lost 4, with 8 bases in between. The CDR3 totals 12 residues. Per the germline V gene, CDR1 is MNHNS and CDR2 is SASEGT. CDR3 nucleotides: TGTGCCAGCAAACTACTAAATCAGCCCCAGCATTTT. This gives the protein CASKLLNQPQHF.

The V gene is TRBV12-5, the J gene TRBJ2-3, with 14 bases that match TRBD2. CDR3 length: 15 amino acids. V lost 6 bases and J lost 5; bases outside the gene matches: 4. The germline gives CDR1 LGHNT, CDR2 FRNRAP. CDR3 amino acids: CASGPGLAGVDTQYF. Here the CDR3 DNA reads TGTGCTAGTGGCCCGGGACTAGCGGGGGTAGATACGCAGTATTTT.

The CDR3 here is CASSRGTRNPETQYF. The CDR3 DNA reads as TGTGCCAGCAGCCGAGGGACTAGAAATCCGGAGACCCAGTACTTC. The V call is TRBV7-2, the J call TRBJ2-5; 8 nucleotides match TRBD2. CDR1 and CDR2 from the germline V gene are SGHTA and FQGNSA. V shed 5 bases and J 5 bases; nucleotides not matched to a gene: 10. There are 15 residues in the CDR3.